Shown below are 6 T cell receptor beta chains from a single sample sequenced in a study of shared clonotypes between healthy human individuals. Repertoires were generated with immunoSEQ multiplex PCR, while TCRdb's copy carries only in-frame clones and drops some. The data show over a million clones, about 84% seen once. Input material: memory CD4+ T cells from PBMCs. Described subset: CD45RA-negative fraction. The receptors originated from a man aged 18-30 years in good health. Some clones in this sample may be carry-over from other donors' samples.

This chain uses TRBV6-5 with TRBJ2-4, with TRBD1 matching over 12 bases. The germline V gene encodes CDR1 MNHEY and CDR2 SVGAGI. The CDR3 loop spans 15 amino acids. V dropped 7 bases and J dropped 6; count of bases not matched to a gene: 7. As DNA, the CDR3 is TGTGCCAGCAACCGGGACAGGGGGCCGGGAAACATTCAGTACTTC. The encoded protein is CASNRDRGPGNIQYF.

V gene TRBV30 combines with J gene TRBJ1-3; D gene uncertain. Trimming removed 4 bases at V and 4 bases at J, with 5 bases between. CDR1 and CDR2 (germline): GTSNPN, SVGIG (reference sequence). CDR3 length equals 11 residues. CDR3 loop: CAWNLGNTIYF. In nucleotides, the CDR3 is TGTGCCTGGAACCTCGGAAACACCATATATTTT.

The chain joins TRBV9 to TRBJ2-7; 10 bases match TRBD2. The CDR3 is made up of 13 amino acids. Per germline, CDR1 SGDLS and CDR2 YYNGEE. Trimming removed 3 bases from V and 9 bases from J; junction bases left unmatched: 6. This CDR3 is CASSGALAGGQYF. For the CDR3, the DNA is TGTGCCAGCAGCGGGGCCTTAGCGGGAGGGCAGTACTTC.

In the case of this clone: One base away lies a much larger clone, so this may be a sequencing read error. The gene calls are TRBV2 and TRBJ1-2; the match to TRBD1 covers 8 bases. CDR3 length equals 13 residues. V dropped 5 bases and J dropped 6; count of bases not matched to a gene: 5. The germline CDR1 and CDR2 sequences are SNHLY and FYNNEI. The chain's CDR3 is CASSFTGGHGYTF. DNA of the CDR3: TGTGCCAGCAGTTTCACAGGGGGTCATGGCTACACCTTC.

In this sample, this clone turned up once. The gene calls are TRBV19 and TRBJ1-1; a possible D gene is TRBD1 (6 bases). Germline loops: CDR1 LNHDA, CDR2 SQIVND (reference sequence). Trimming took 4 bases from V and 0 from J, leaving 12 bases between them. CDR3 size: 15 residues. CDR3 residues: CASSTRGGMNTEAFF. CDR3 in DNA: TGTGCCAGTAGTACCCGAGGGGGGATGAACACTGAAGCTTTCTTT.

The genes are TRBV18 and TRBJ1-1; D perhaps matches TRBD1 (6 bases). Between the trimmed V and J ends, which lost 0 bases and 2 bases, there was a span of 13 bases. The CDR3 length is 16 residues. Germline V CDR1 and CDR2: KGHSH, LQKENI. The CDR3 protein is CASSPPGGPINTEAFF. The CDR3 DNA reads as TGTGCCAGCTCACCACCGGGGGGCCCAATCAACACTGAAGCTTTCTTT.